The present T cell receptor (beta chain) was sequenced within a study of shared clonotypes between healthy human individuals. Study-wide findings and caveats: Incompleteness in sorted-subset sequencing, despite large depth, was shown by rarefaction. Naive subsets typically showed greater estimated richness than memory subsets.

In the case of this clone: Its antigen is not known.

Assay used: immunoSEQ multiplex PCR; TCRdb lists only in-frame clones, some missing. The data show about 2 million clones, approximately 94% seen once. Terminally differentiated effector memory CD45RA+ cells were excluded from the naive CD8 cells, which were CD45RO-negative and positively selected for CCR7. CDR1 and CDR2 from the germline V gene are MDHEN and SYDVKM. This CDR3 is 15 amino acids long. Germline trimming cut 6 bases from V and 0 bases from J; bases unmatched to any gene: 5. V gene TRBV28 combines with J gene TRBJ2-7; 10 bases align to TRBD2. Source material: naive CD8+ T cells sorted from blood. This clonotype was obtained from a man younger than 35 in good health. CDR3 protein: CASRNSGGISYEQYF. CDR3 in DNA: TGTGCCAGCAGAAATAGCGGGGGGATCTCCTACGAGCAGTACTTC. The full variable domain, its missing parts supplied by reference TRBV28 and TRBJ2-7, is DVKVTQSSRYLVKRTGEKVFLECVQDMDHENMFWYRQDPGLGLRLIYFSYDVKMKEKGDIPEGYSVSREKKERFSLILESASTNQTSMYLCASRNSGGISYEQYFGPGTRLTVT.